These 8 T cell receptor beta chains were sequenced from one sample in a study of CD8 T cells in Susac syndrome (dated by TCRdb to between 2018 and 2021). Library preparation employed the immunoSEQ multiplex PCR assay. RNA was extracted with the RNeasy kit and 0.5 to 1 ug was reverse transcribed using random hexamers. TCRdb cleaned the public reads at Q25 with fastp, built clones with MiXCR and kept in-frame beta chains. Rows matching on CDR3 protein sequence are summarized as one entry with the most common DNA and genes. The sample contains more than 95,000 distinct CDR3 sequences, around 94% of them found a single time. The ten largest clones represent more than 0.075% of the sample. The sample consisted of CD4+ T cells from PBMCs. The receptors were gathered from a human donor in good health.

The rearrangement uses TRBV7-9 and TRBJ2-3, with D perhaps TRBD2 (5 bases). This CDR3 is 14 amino acids long. The germline gives CDR1 SEHNR, CDR2 FQNEAQ (reference sequence). Trimming removed 1 base from V and 4 bases from J, with 9 bases in between. CDR3 in DNA: TGTGCCAGCAGCTTAGGCGGGCTCGCAGATACGCAGTATTTT. This gives the protein CASSLGGLADTQYF.

The chain has TRBV2 and TRBJ2-1; D uncertain. V was trimmed by 7 bases and J by 12 bases, leaving 16 bases between them. Germline CDR1 and CDR2: SNHLY and FYNNEI. The CDR3 extends over 12 amino acids. The CDR3 sequence is CASTGLPVGQFF. The CDR3 nucleotides are TGTGCCAGCACGGGTTTGCCGGTGGGGCAGTTCTTC.

The chain joins TRBV20-1 to TRBJ2-3; the match to TRBD2 covers 13 bases. The CDR3 has 15 residues. Germline assignment: CDR1 DFQATT and CDR2 SNEGSKA (reference sequence). Trimming cost V 5 bases and J 2 bases; bases outside gene matches: 4. The CDR3 is CSAPGLAGTTDTQYF. The CDR3 nucleotides read TGCAGTGCTCCGGGACTAGCGGGGACCACAGATACGCAGTATTTT.

The chain joins TRBV7-8 to TRBJ2-2; no reliable D call. CDR3 length equals 16 residues. The V gene lost 1 base and the J gene lost 1 base, with 10 bases spanning the gap. The germline gives CDR1 SGHVS, CDR2 FQNEAQ. This CDR3 is CASSLVTVGNTGELFF. The CDR3 nucleotides read TGTGCCAGCAGCTTAGTTACAGTTGGGAACACCGGGGAGCTGTTTTTT.

This chain uses TRBV29-1 with TRBJ2-7; D is unclear. Germline CDR1 and CDR2: SQVTM and ANQGSEA. This CDR3 comprises 11 residues. The ends were cut back, 4 bases at V and 7 bases at J, with 11 bases in the middle. The CDR3 region is CSVVSGREQYF. Here the CDR3 DNA reads TGCAGCGTTGTGTCGGGTCGAGAGCAGTACTTC.

This chain joins TRBV6-1 and TRBJ2-2, with TRBD2 matching 8 bases. There are 15 residues in the CDR3. Germline V gene data show CDR1 as MNHNS and CDR2 as SASEGT. After removal of 2 bases from V and 7 bases from J, the junction contained 6 bases not matched to a gene. The CDR3 region is CASSENGRAHGELFF. The CDR3 DNA reads TGTGCCAGCAGTGAAAACGGGAGGGCCCACGGGGAGCTGTTTTTT.

The V gene is TRBV7-9, the J gene TRBJ1-4, with 8 bases matching TRBD1. The CDR3 consists of 13 residues. The J segment lost 7 bases and the V segment lost 7 bases, leaving 5 bases of the junction unmatched. From germline, CDR1 is SEHNR and CDR2 FQNEAQ (reference sequence). The CDR3 coding sequence is TGTGCCAGCAACAGGGGGGAGGGTGAAAAACTGTTTTTT. This encodes CASNRGEGEKLFF.

The chain couples TRBV7-2 to TRBJ1-4; D is uncertain. This CDR3 region has 14 residues. Germline CDR1 SGHTA, CDR2 FQGNSA. Trimming took off 1 base at V and 2 bases at J, with 5 bases between the two ends. The CDR3 sequence is CASSLGSTNEKLFF. In DNA form, the CDR3 reads TGTGCCAGCAGCTTAGGGTCTACTAATGAAAAACTGTTTTTT. Together with reference TRBV7-2 and TRBJ1-4, the CDR3 gives the full variable domain: GAGVSQSPSNKVTEKGKDVELRCDPISGHTALYWYRQSLGQGLEFLIYFQGNSAPDKSGLPSDRFSAERTGGSVSTLTIQRTQQEDSAVYLCASSLGSTNEKLFFGSGTQLSVL.